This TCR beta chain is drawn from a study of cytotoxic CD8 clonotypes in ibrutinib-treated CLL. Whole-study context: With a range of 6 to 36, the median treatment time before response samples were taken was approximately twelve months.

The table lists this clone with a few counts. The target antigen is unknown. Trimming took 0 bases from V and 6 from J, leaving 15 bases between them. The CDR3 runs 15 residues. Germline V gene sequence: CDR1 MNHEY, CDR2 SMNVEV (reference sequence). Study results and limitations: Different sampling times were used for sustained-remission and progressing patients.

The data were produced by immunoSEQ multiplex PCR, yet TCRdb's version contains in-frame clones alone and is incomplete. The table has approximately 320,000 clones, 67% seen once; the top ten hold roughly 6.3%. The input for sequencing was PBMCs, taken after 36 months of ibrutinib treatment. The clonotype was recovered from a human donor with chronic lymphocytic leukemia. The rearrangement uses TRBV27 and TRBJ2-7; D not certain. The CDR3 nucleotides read TGTGCCAGCAGTTTATCTCTGTCGGCCCGTGGCGAGCAGTACTTC. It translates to CASSLSLSARGEQYF.